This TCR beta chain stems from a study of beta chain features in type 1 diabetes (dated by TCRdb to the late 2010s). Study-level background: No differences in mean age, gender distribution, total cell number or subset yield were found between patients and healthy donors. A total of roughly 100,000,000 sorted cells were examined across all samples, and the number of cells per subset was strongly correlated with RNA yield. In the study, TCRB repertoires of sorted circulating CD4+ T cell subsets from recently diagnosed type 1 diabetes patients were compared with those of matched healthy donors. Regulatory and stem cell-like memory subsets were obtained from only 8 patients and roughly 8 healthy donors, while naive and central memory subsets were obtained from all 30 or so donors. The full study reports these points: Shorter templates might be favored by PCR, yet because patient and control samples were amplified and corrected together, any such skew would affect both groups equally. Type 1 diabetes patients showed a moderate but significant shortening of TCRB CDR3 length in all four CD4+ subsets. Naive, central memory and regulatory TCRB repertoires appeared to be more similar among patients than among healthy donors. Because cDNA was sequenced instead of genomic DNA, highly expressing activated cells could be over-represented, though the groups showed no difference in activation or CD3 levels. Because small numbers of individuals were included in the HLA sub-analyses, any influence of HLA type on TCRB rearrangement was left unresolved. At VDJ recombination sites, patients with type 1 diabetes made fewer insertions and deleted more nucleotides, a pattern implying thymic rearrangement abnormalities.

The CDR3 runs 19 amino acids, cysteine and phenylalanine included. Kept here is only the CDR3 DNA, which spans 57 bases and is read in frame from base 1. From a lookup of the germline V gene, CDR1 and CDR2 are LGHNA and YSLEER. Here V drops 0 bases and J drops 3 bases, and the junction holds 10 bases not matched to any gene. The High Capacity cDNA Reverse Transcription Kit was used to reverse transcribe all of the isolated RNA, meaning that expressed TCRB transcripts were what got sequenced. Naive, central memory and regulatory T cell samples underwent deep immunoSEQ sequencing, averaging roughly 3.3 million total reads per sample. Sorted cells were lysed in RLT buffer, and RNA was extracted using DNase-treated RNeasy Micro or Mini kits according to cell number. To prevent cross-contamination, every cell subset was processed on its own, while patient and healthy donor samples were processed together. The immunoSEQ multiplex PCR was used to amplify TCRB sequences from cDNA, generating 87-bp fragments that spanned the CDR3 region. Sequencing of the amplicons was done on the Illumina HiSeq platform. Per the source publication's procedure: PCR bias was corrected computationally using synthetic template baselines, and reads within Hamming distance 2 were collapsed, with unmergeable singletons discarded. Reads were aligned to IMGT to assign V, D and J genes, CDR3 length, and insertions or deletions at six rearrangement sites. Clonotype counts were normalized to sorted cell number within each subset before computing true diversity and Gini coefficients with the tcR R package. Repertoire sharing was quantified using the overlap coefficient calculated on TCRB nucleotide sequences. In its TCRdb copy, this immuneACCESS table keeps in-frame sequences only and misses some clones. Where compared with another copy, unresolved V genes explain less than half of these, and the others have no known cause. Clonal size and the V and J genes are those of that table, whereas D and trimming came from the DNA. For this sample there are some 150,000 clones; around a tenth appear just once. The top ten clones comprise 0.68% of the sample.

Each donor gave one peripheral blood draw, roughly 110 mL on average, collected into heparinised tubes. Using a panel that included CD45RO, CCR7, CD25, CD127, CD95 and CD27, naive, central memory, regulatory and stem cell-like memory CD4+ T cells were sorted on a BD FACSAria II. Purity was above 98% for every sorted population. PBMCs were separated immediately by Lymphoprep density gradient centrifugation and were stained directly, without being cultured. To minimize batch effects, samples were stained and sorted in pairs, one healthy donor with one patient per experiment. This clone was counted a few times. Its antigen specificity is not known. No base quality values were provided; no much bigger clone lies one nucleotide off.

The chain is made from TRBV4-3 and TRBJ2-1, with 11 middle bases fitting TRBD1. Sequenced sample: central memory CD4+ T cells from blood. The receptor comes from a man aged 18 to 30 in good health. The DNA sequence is TGCGCCAGCAGCCAAGAGAGGTTTAGGGGGACAGGGGGCTACAATGAGCAGTTCTTC. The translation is CASSQERFRGTGGYNEQFF.